Given below is one T cell receptor (beta chain) in context. Using its own MiXCR run on the 5' RACE reads, TCRdb lists one record per CDR3 protein. The data hold under 800,000 distinct CDR3 sequences, with approximately 22% observed a single time. Trimming shortened V by 7 bases and J by 1 base, and 9 bases separated the two germline ends. The germline V gene encodes CDR1 MNHEY and CDR2 SMNVEV (reference sequence). This CDR3 spans 13 amino acids. These data belong to a study of identical twins. This same sample was also part of a study on T cells expressing NK-cell markers.

The chain recombines TRBV27 with TRBJ2-3; D is uncertain. The sequence derives from a woman younger than 30 in good health. The sample comprised PBMCs. CDR3 amino acids: CASIGNRTDTQYF. DNA of the CDR3: TGTGCCAGCATTGGAAACCGCACAGATACGCAGTATTTT.